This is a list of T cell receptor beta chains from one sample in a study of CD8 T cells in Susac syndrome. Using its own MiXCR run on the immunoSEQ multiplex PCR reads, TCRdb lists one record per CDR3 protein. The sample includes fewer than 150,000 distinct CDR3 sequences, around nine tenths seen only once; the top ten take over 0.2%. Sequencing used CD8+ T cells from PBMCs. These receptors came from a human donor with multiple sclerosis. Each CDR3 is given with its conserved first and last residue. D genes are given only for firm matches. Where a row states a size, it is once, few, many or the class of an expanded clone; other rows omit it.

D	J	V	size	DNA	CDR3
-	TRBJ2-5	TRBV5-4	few	TGTGCCAGCAGCTCCCTCCAAGAGACCCAGTACTTC	CASSSLQETQYF
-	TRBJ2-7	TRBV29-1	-	TGCAGCGTTGAATCCGAGTGGACAAGCGAGCAGTACTTC	CSVESEWTSEQYF
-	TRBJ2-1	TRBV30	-	TGTGCCTGGAGTTTATCATACAATGAGCAGTTCTTC	CAWSLSYNEQFF
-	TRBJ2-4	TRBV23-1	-	TGCGCCAGCAGTCAAGGGCGAGATAAAGGAAACATTCAGTACTTC	CASSQGRDKGNIQYF
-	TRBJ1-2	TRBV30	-	TGTGCCTGGCAAAAGGAATACTATGGCTACACCTTC	CAWQKEYYGYTF
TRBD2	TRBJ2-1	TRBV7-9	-	TGTGCCAGCAGCGCCATGGTAGCGGGAGTCTACAATGAGCAGTTCTTC	CASSAMVAGVYNEQFF
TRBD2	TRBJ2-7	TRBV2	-	TGTGCCAGCAGCCTAGCGGACTTCTACGAGCAGTACTTC	CASSLADFYEQYF
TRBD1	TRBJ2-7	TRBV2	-	TGTGCCAGCGTTTGGACAGGTCCCTACGAGCAGTACTTC	CASVWTGPYEQYF
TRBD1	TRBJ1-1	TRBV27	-	TGTGCCAGCAAATGGACAGGGGACACTGAAGCTTTCTTT	CASKWTGDTEAFF
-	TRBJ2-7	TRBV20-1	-	TGCAGTGCTTCTATGACTAGTTTGGGCTACGAGCAGTACTTC	CSASMTSLGYEQYF
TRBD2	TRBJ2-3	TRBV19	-	TGTGCCAGTAGTCCTAGCGGGAGCTCAGATACGCAGTATTTT	CASSPSGSSDTQYF
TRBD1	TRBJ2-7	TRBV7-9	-	TGTGCCAGCAGCCACCCCCGGGACAGGGCTTCCTACGAGCAGTACTTC	CASSHPRDRASYEQYF
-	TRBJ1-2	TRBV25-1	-	TGTGCCAGCAGTGACTCCTTCCGGGGGTACTATGGCTACACCTTC	CASSDSFRGYYGYTF
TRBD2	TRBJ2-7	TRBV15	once	TGTGCCACCAGCAGGCCGGGACTAGCACCCGAGCAGTACTTC	CATSRPGLAPEQYF
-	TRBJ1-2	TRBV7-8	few	TGTGCCAGCAGCCAGGCTGGGACTAACTATGGCTACACCTTC	CASSQAGTNYGYTF
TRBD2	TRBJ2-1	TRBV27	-	TGTGCCAGCAGCCTCGTTGGTAGCGGGGACTACAATGAGCAGTTCTTC	CASSLVGSGDYNEQFF
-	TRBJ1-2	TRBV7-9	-	TGTGCCAGCACCTTTGATTATGGCTACACCTTC	CASTFDYGYTF